Sequencing of this TCR beta chain was carried out in a study of T cells after yellow fever vaccination. Whole-study findings and limits: Most clones from primary vaccination resurfaced after the booster (about 96% CD4, less than 90% CD8).

The V segment lost 3 bases and the J segment 3 bases; nucleotides outside the gene matches: 7. This CDR3 region has 16 residues. Germline V lookup: CDR1 SGHTA, CDR2 FQGNSA. TCRdb called the 5' RACE reads again in MiXCR, with one record for every CDR3 protein. The sample lists 350,000 to 450,000 distinct CDR3 sequences; 18% were seen once. This clonotype turned up a few times. No antigen is known for it. This TCR was recovered from a man between 18 and 35 years old who received the YFV17D yellow fever vaccine. The chain links TRBV7-2 to TRBJ2-1, with 8 bases that match TRBD1. Source: PBMCs, taken before the yellow fever booster vaccination. CDR3 residues: CASSFQTGAHYNEQFF. The CDR3 DNA is TGTGCCAGCAGCTTTCAGACAGGGGCGCACTACAATGAGCAGTTCTTC.